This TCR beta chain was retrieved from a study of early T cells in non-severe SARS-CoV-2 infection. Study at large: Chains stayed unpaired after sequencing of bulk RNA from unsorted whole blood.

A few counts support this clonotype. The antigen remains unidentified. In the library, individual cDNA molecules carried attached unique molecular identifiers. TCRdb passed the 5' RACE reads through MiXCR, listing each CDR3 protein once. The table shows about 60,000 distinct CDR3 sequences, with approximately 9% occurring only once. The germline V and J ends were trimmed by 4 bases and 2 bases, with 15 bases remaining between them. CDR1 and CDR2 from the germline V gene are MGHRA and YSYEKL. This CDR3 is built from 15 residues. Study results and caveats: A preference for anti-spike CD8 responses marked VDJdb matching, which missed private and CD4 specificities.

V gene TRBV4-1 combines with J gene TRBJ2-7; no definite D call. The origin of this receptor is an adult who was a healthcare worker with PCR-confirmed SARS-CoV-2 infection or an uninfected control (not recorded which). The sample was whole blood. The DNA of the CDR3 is TGCGCCAGCAGCCTTTCCCGTCTCACCCCCTACGAGCAGTACTTC. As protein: CASSLSRLTPYEQYF.